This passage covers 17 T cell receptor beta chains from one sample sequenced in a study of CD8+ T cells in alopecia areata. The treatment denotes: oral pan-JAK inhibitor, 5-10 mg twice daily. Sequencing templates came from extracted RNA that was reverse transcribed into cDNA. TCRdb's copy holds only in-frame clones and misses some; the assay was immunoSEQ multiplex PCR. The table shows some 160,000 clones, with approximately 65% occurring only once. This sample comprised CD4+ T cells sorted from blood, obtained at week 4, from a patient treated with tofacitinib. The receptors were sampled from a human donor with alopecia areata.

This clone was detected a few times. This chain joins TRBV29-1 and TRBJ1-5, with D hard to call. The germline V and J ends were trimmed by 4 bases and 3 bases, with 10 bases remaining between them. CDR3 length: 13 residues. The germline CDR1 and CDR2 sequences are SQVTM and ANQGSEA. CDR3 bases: TGCAGCGTTGCCAGTGACTTCAATCAGCCCCAGCATTTT. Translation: CSVASDFNQPQHF.

CDR3 in amino acids: CASRDRGDEQFF. As DNA, the CDR3 is TGTGCCAGCAGGGACAGGGGAGATGAGCAGTTCTTC. The J gene is TRBJ2-1, the V gene TRBV2; the match to TRBD1 covers 9 bases. Germline-derived CDR1 and CDR2 are SNHLY and FYNNEI. This CDR3 has 12 residues. J gave up 8 bases and V 6 bases, and 2 bases lay outside the gene matches.

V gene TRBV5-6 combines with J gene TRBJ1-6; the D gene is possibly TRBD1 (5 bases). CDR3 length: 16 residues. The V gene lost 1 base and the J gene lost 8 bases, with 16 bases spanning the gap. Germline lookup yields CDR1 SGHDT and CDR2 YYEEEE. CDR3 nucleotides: TGTGCCAGCAGCTTGTGGTCCGGGACCCATTATTCACCCCTCCACTTT. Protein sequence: CASSLWSGTHYSPLHF.

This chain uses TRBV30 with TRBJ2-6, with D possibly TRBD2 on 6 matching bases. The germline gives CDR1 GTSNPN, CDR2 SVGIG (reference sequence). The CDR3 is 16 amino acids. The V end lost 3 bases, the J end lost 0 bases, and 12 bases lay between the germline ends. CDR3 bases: TGTGCCTGGAGAGCGGGCGGAAGCTCTGGGGCCAACGTCCTGACTTTC. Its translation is CAWRAGGSSGANVLTF.

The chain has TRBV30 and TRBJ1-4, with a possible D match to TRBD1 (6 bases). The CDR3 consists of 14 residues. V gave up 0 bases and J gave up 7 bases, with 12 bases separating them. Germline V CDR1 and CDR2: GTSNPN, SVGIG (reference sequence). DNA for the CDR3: TGTGCCTGGAGTGTACGCAGGGGTAGTGAAAAACTGTTTTTT. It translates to CAWSVRRGSEKLFF.

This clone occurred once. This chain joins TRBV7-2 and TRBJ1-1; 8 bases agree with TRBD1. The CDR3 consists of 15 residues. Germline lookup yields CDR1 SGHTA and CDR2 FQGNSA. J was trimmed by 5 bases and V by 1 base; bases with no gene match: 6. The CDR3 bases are TGTGCCAGCAGCTTAGTGAACAGGGGGAGGACTGAAGCTTTCTTT. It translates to CASSLVNRGRTEAFF.

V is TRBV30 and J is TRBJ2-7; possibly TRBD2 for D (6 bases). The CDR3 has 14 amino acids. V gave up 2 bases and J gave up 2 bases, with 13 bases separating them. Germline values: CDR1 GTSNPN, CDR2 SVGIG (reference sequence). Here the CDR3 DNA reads TGTGCCTGGAGTCGGTTAACGGGGGCCTACGAGCAGTACTTC. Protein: CAWSRLTGAYEQYF. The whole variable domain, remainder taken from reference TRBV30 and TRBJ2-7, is SQTIHQWPATLVQPVGSPLSLECTVEGTSNPNLYWYRQAAGRGLQLLFYSVGIGQISSEVPQNLSASRPQDRQFILSSKKLLLSDSGFYLCAWSRLTGAYEQYFGPGTRLTVT.

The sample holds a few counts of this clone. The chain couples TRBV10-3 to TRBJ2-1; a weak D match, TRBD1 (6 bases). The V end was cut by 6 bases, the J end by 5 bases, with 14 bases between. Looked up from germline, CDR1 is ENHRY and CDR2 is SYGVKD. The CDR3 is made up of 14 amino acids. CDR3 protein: CAISRGGSNNEQFF. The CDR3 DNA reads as TGTGCCATCAGCCGTGGGGGCTCAAACAATGAGCAGTTCTTC.

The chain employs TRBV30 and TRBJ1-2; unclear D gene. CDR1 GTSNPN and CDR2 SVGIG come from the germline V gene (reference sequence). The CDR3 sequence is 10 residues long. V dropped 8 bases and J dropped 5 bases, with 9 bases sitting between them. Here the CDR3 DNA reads TGTGCCCTGGTGGGATATGGCTACACCTTC. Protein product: CALVGYGYTF.

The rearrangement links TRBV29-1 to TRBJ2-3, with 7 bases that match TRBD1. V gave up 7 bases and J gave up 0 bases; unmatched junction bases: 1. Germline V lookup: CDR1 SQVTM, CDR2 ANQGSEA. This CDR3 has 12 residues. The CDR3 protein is CSEDRSTDTQYF. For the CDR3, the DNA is TGCAGCGAGGACAGGAGCACAGATACGCAGTATTTT.

The CDR3 nucleotides read TGTGCCTGGGGGATGGCTCCCAACTATGGCTACACCTTC. Protein sequence: CAWGMAPNYGYTF. The chain joins TRBV30 to TRBJ1-2; D unresolved. CDR3 size: 13 residues. Germline-derived CDR1 and CDR2 are GTSNPN and SVGIG (reference sequence). The ends were cut back, 5 bases at V and 2 bases at J, with 12 bases in the middle.

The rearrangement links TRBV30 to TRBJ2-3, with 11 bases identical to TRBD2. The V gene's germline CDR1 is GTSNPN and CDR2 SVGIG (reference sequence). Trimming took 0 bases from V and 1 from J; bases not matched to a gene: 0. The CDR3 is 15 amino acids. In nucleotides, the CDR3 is TGTGCCTGGAGTGTACTAGCGGGGGGCACAGATACGCAGTATTTT. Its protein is CAWSVLAGGTDTQYF.

In DNA form, the CDR3 reads TGTGCCAGCAGGGGGGTAGGCGGCGCCCGTGGCTACACCTTC. Its protein is CASRGVGGARGYTF. The rearrangement joins TRBV25-1 to TRBJ1-2; a weak D match, TRBD1 (5 bases). Germline-derived CDR1 and CDR2 are MGHDK and SYGVNS. The V and J ends lost 6 bases and 7 bases respectively, with 18 bases between them. The CDR3 has 14 amino acids.

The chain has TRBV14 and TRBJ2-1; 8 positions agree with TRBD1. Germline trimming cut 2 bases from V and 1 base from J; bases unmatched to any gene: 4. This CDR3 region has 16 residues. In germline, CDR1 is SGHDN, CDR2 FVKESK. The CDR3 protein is CASSQSGQGSYNEQFF. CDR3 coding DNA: TGTGCCAGCAGCCAAAGTGGACAGGGTTCCTACAATGAGCAGTTCTTC.

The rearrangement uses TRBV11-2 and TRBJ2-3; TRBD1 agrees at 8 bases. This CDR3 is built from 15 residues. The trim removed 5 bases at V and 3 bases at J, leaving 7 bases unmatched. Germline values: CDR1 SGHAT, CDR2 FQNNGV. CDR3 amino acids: CASSPGTGWTDTQYF. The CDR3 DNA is TGTGCCAGCAGCCCTGGGACAGGATGGACAGATACGCAGTATTTT.

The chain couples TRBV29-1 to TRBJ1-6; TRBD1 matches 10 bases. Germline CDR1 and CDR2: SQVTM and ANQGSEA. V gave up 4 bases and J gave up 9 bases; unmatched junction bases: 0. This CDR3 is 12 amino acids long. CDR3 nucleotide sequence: TGCAGCGTTGGGGACAGGGGTTCACCCCTCCACTTT. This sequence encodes CSVGDRGSPLHF. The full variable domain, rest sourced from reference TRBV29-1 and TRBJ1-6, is SAVISQKPSRDICQRGTSLTIQCQVDSQVTMMFWYRQQPGQSLTLIATANQGSEATYESGFVIDKFPISRPNLTFSTLTVSNMSPEDSSIYLCSVGDRGSPLHFGNGTRLTVT.

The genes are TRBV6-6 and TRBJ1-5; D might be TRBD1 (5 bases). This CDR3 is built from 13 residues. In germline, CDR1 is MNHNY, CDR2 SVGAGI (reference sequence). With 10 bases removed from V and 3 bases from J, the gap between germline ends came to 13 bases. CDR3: CATSSRDNQPQHF. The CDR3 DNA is TGTGCCACGTCCAGCAGGGACAATCAGCCCCAGCATTTT.